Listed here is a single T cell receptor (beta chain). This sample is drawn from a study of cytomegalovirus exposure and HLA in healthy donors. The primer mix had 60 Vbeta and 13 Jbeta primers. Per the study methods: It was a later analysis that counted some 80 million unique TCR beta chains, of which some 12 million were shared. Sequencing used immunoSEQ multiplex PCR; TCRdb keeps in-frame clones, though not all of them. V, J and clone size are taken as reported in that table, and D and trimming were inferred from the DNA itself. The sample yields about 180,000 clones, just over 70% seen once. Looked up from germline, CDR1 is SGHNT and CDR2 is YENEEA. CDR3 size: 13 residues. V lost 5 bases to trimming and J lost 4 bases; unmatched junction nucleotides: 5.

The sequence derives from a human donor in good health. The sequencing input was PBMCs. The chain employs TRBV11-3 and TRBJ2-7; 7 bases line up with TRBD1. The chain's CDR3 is CASSRDRNYEQYF. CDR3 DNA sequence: TGTGCCAGCAGCAGGGACAGAAATTACGAGCAGTACTTC.